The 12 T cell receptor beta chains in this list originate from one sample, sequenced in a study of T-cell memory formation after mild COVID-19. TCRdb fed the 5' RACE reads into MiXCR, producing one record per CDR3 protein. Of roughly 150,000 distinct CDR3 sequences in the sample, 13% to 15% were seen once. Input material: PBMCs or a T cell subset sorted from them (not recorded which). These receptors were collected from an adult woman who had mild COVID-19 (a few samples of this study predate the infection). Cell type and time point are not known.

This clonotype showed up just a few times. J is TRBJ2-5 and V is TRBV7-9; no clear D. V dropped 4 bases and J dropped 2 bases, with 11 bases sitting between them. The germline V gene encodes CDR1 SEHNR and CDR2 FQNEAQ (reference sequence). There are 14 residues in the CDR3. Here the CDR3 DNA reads TGTGCCAGCAGCTCCCCGAACGGGCAAGAGACCCAGTACTTC. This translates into CASSSPNGQETQYF.

CDR3 residues: CASSQVAQINTEAFF. The CDR3 DNA reads TGTGCCAGCAGCCAAGTCGCACAAATCAACACTGAAGCTTTCTTT. This rearrangement joins TRBV14 to TRBJ1-1; D gene uncertain. The CDR3 is 15 residues long. Germline V gives CDR1 SGHDN, CDR2 FVKESK. V was pared by 1 base and J by 2 bases, with 11 bases between.

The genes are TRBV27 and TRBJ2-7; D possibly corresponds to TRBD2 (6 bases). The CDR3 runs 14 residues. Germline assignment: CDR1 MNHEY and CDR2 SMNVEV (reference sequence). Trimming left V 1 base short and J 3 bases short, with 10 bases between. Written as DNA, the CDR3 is TGTGCCAGCAGTTTATACGGGAGCCACTACGAGCAGTACTTC. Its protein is CASSLYGSHYEQYF.

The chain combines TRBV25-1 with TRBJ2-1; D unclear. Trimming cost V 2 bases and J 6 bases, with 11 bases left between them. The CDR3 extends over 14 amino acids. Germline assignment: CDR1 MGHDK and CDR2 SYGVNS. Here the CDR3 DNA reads TGTGCCAGCAGTGAAGGACGTCCGGGCAATGAGCAGTTCTTC. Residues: CASSEGRPGNEQFF.

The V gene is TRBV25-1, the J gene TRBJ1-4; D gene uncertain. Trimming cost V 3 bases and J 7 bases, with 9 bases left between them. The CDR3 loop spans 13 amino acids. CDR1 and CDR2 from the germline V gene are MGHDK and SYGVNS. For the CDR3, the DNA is TGTGCCAGCAGTGACGGCTTTGGTGAAAAACTGTTTTTT. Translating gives CASSDGFGEKLFF.

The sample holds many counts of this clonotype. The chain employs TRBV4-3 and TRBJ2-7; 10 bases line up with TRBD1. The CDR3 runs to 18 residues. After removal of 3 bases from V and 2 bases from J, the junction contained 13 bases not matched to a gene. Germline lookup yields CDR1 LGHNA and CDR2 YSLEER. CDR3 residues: CASSQGGDGTGAPYEQYF. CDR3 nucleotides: TGCGCCAGCAGCCAGGGGGGGGACGGGACAGGGGCTCCCTACGAGCAGTACTTC.

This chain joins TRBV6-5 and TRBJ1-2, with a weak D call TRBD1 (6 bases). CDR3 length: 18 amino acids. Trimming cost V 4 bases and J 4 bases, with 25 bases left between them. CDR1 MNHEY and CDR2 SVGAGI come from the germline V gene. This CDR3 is CASSSNPGQGHSSYGYTF. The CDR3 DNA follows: TGTGCCAGCAGTTCCAACCCGGGACAAGGCCACTCTTCCTATGGCTACACCTTC.

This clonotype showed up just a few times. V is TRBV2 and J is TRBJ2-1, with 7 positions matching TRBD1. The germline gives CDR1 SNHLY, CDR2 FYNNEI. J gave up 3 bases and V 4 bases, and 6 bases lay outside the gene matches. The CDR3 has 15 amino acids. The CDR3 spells CASSADRALYNEQFF. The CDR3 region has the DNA TGTGCCAGCAGTGCAGACAGGGCTCTCTACAATGAGCAGTTCTTC.

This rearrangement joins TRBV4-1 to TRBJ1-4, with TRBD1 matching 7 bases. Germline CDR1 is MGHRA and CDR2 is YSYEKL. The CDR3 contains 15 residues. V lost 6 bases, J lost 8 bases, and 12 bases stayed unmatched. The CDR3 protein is CASSQSPQGKEKLFF. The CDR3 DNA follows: TGCGCCAGCAGTCAATCGCCACAGGGGAAGGAAAAACTGTTTTTT.

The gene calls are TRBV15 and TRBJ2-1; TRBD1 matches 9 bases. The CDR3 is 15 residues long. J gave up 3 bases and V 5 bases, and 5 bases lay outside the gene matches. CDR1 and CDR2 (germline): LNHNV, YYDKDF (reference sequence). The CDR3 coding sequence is TGTGCCACCAGCGGCGACAGGGGGATCTACAATGAGCAGTTCTTC. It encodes CATSGDRGIYNEQFF. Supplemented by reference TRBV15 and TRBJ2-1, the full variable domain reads DAMVIQNPRYQVTQFGKPVTLSCSQTLNHNVMYWYQQKSSQAPKLLFHYYDKDFNNEADTPDNFQSRRPNTSFCFLDIRSPGLGDTAMYLCATSGDRGIYNEQFFGPGTRLTVL.

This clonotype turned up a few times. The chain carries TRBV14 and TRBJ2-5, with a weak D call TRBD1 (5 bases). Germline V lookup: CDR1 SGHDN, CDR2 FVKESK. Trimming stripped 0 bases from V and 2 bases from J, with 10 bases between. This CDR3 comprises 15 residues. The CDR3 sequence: CASSQDRQRQETQYF. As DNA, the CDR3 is TGTGCCAGCAGCCAAGATCGACAGAGACAAGAGACCCAGTACTTC.

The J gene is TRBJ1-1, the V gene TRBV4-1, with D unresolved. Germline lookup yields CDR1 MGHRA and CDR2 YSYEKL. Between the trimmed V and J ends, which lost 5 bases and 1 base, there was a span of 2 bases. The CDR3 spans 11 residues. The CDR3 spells CASSGNTEAFF. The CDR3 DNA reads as TGCGCCAGCAGCGGGAACACTGAAGCTTTCTTT.